This is a list of T cell receptor beta chains from one sample in a study of T cell responses to AZD1222 COVID-19 vaccine. Only in-frame clones appear in the TCRdb table, and some are missing; sequencing was by immunoSEQ multiplex PCR. The sample holds roughly 150,000 clones, 85% to 95% seen once. Material: peripheral blood, obtained 28 days after the second AZD1222 dose. The origin of the receptors is an adult who received the AZD1222 COVID-19 vaccine. CDR3s include the opening cysteine and the closing phenylalanine or tryptophan. D genes are given only for firm matches.

>TRBV5-6|TRBJ2-7|13|-
CASSKTLQYEQYF
TGTGCCAGCAGCAAAACTCTCCAATACGAGCAGTACTTC
>TRBV2|TRBJ2-7|15|-
CASSEARVSGYEQYF
TGTGCCAGCAGTGAAGCAAGGGTTAGTGGGTACGAGCAGTACTTC
>TRBV7-9|TRBJ1-4|15|TRBD1
CASSLVGTENEKLFF
TGTGCCAGCAGCTTAGTCGGGACAGAAAATGAAAAACTGTTTTTT
>TRBV10-3|TRBJ2-3|14|-
CAIGPGLGTDTQYF
TGTGCCATCGGTCCTGGGTTGGGCACAGATACGCAGTATTTT
>TRBV6-5|TRBJ1-1|14|-
CASSYWGADTEAFF
TGTGCCAGCAGTTACTGGGGGGCGGACACTGAAGCTTTCTTT
>TRBV28|TRBJ1-5|14|TRBD1
CASSPGGSNQPQHF
TGTGCCAGCAGTCCAGGGGGTAGCAATCAGCCCCAGCATTTT
>TRBV28|TRBJ1-4|10|-
CASRNEKLFF
TGTGCCAGCAGGAATGAAAAACTGTTTTTT
>TRBV2|TRBJ2-1|14|-
CASMGNEMGNEQFF
TGTGCCAGCATGGGTAACGAGATGGGCAATGAGCAGTTCTTC
>TRBV7-2|TRBJ2-7|15|TRBD1
CASSAQGEGPYEQYF
TGTGCCAGCAGCGCCCAGGGGGAAGGTCCCTACGAGCAGTACTTC
>TRBV30|TRBJ1-2|13|-
CAWSAPWGNGYTF
TGTGCCTGGAGTGCCCCTTGGGGGAATGGCTACACCTTC
>TRBV28|TRBJ2-2|14|-
CASGYERNTGELFF
TGTGCCAGCGGGTATGAGCGGAACACCGGGGAGCTGTTTTTT
>TRBV7-2|TRBJ2-2|14|-
CASSFRENTGELFF
TGTGCCAGCAGCTTTAGGGAGAACACCGGGGAGCTGTTTTTT
>TRBV6-5|TRBJ2-2|14|-
CASTGQSNTGELFF
TGTGCCAGCACCGGACAGAGCAACACCGGGGAGCTGTTTTTT
>TRBV3-1/TRBV3-2|TRBJ2-7|15|TRBD2
CASSQGTSGRLGQYF
TGTGCCAGCAGCCAAGGGACTAGCGGGAGACTCGGGCAGTACTTC
>TRBV5-1|TRBJ2-7|14|TRBD1
CASSLVTGSYEQYF
TGCGCCAGCAGCTTGGTGACAGGGTCCTACGAGCAGTACTTC
>TRBV6-5|TRBJ1-2|13|-
CASSSSGRDGYTF
TGTGCCAGCAGTTCCTCCGGACGGGATGGCTACACCTTC
>TRBV5-1|TRBJ2-1|15|-
CASSLEPSSYNEQFF
TGCGCCAGCAGCTTGGAACCTAGCTCCTACAATGAGCAGTTCTTC
>TRBV19|TRBJ2-1|18|TRBD1
CASSPNRGQGGLYNEQFF
TGTGCCAGTAGTCCGAACCGGGGACAGGGTGGGTTATACAATGAGCAGTTCTTC
>TRBV27|TRBJ1-5|15|TRBD1
CASRSGTGDNQPQHF
TGTGCCAGCAGGTCCGGGACAGGAGACAATCAGCCCCAGCATTTT
>TRBV19|TRBJ2-7|12|-
CASSISDYEQYF
TGTGCCAGTAGTATATCAGACTACGAGCAGTACTTC